The 19 T cell receptor beta chains below were found in one sample sequenced in a study of blood T cell repertoires in COVID-19. The table came from immunoSEQ multiplex PCR; TCRdb's copy has only in-frame clones and leaves some out. The sample records roughly 240,000 clones, about nine tenths being singletons. The sequencing input was PBMCs or T cells enriched from blood (not recorded which). The receptors originated from a man aged 50-59 years who had been exposed to COVID-19.

This chain uses TRBV24-1 with TRBJ1-4; perhaps TRBD1 as D (5 bases). Germline V gene sequence: CDR1 KGHDR, CDR2 SFDVKD. This CDR3 spans 15 amino acids. Trimming left V 5 bases short and J 2 bases short, with 11 bases between. The CDR3 reads CATSAGRGTNEKLFF. CDR3 DNA: TGTGCCACCAGTGCGGGCCGGGGGACTAATGAAAAACTGTTTTTT.

The chain is built from TRBV4-2 and TRBJ2-7; no firm D call. V dropped 0 bases and J dropped 4 bases, with 22 bases sitting between them. This CDR3 is 18 amino acids long. The germline gives CDR1 LGHNA, CDR2 YNFKEQ. CDR3 residues: CASSQDLSLEFSRYEQYF. For the CDR3, the DNA is TGTGCCAGCAGCCAAGATTTAAGCCTAGAATTTAGTCGGTACGAGCAGTACTTC.

J is TRBJ1-5 and V is TRBV30; 10 nucleotides align to TRBD1. With V trimmed by 3 bases and J by 6 bases, 11 bases remained unmatched. Germline V CDR1 and CDR2: GTSNPN, SVGIG (reference sequence). The CDR3 has 16 residues. This CDR3 reads CAWSTWETGGSQPQHF. The CDR3 DNA is TGTGCCTGGAGCACCTGGGAGACAGGGGGCAGTCAGCCCCAGCATTTT.

This clone was observed a single time. The J gene is TRBJ1-6, the V gene TRBV19; the match to TRBD1 covers 10 bases. V trimming: 0 bases; J trimming: 7 bases; junction bases outside the gene matches: 6. Germline loops: CDR1 LNHDA, CDR2 SQIVND (reference sequence). The CDR3 is 17 amino acids. The CDR3 reads CASSIEFGQGGNSPLHF. The CDR3 region has the DNA TGTGCCAGTAGTATAGAATTCGGACAGGGGGGAAATTCACCCCTCCACTTT.

V is TRBV12-3 or TRBV12-4 and J is TRBJ1-1; 7 nucleotides align to TRBD1. V shed 7 bases, J shed 3 bases, and the junction held 5 bases outside the gene matches. The CDR3 length is 13 residues. The CDR3 loop is CASNRGFYTEAFF. Here the CDR3 DNA reads TGTGCCAGCAACAGGGGTTTTTACACTGAAGCTTTCTTT.

The gene calls are TRBV12-5 and TRBJ1-1, with 7 bases identical to TRBD1. V lost 6 bases to trimming and J lost 4 bases; unmatched junction nucleotides: 5. This CDR3 spans 13 amino acids. CDR1 and CDR2 from the germline V gene are LGHNT and FRNRAP. CDR3 nucleotide sequence: TGTGCTAGTGGCAGTTCAGGGGGCACTGAAGCTTTCTTT. As protein: CASGSSGGTEAFF.

The CDR3 spells CASSIDLEDTQYF. The CDR3 coding sequence is TGTGCCAGTAGTATAGATCTTGAGGATACGCAGTATTTT. V and J are TRBV19 and TRBJ2-3; no reliable D call. This CDR3 has 13 residues. Trimming pared 0 bases from V and 6 bases from J, leaving 7 bases between. The V gene's germline CDR1 is LNHDA and CDR2 SQIVND (reference sequence).

On this clone: The sample carries other DNA sequences with the same CDR3. The chain carries TRBV18 and TRBJ2-2, with D perhaps TRBD1 (6 bases). V lost 3 bases and J lost 2, with 13 bases in between. The germline CDR1 and CDR2 sequences are KGHSH and LQKENI. This CDR3 is built from 16 residues. The CDR3, as DNA: TGTGCCAGCTCACCCTTAACCGGGACAAACACCGGGGAGCTGTTTTTT. Protein product: CASSPLTGTNTGELFF. Together with reference TRBV18 and TRBJ2-2, the CDR3 gives the full variable domain: NAGVMQNPRHLVRRRGQEARLRCSPMKGHSHVYWYRQLPEEGLKFMVYLQKENIIDESGMPKERFSAEFPKEGPSILRIQQVVRGDSAAYFCASSPLTGTNTGELFFGEGSRLTVL.

The chain is built from TRBV29-1 and TRBJ1-2; 7 bases line up with TRBD1. The germline V gene has CDR1 SQVTM and CDR2 ANQGSEA. The trim removed 6 bases at V and 3 bases at J, leaving 10 bases unmatched. The CDR3 consists of 14 residues. CDR3 sequence: CSVADRERDYGYTF. The CDR3 bases are TGCAGCGTAGCAGACAGGGAACGAGACTATGGCTACACCTTC.

The V gene is TRBV18, the J gene TRBJ2-5; 10 bases are shared with TRBD1. The ends lost 6 bases at V and 4 bases at J; junction bases unmatched: 5. Per germline, CDR1 KGHSH and CDR2 LQKENI. The CDR3 is 14 residues long. The CDR3: CASSSDRGRETQYF. CDR3 nucleotides: TGTGCCAGCTCCAGTGACAGGGGGCGAGAGACCCAGTACTTC. Combining the CDR3 with reference TRBV18 and TRBJ2-5 gives the whole variable domain NAGVMQNPRHLVRRRGQEARLRCSPMKGHSHVYWYRQLPEEGLKFMVYLQKENIIDESGMPKERFSAEFPKEGPSILRIQQVVRGDSAAYFCASSSDRGRETQYFGPGTRLLVL.

V and J are TRBV30 and TRBJ1-2; D gene uncertain. CDR1 is GTSNPN, CDR2 SVGIG, per germline (reference sequence). V lost 3 bases and J 6 bases, leaving 14 bases between the germline ends. CDR3 length: 13 residues. The CDR3 protein is CAWRPTTGDGYTF. For the CDR3, the DNA is TGTGCCTGGAGACCCACAACGGGAGATGGCTACACCTTC.

This clone came up once. The rearrangement joins TRBV7-3 to TRBJ2-1; tentative D call: TRBD2 (5 bases). CDR1 and CDR2 from the germline V gene are SGHTA and FQGTGA. V was cut by 4 bases and J by 4 bases, with 8 bases left in between. The CDR3 runs 13 residues. Here the CDR3 DNA reads TGTGCCAGCAGCTACGGGATTTACAATGAGCAGTTCTTC. This sequence encodes CASSYGIYNEQFF.

This clone was observed a handful of times. This chain uses TRBV2 with TRBJ1-2, with D perhaps TRBD1 (5 bases). The CDR3 loop spans 13 amino acids. Trimming took 7 bases from V and 8 from J, leaving 17 bases between them. CDR1 and CDR2 (germline): SNHLY, FYNNEI. CDR3 in DNA: TGTGCCAGCATCATTTCGGGGGTCGGAGGCTACACCTTC. Translated: CASIISGVGGYTF.

The chain recombines TRBV28 with TRBJ1-2; D remains ambiguous. The ends were cut back, 10 bases at V and 11 bases at J, with 23 bases in the middle. The CDR3 has 13 residues. From germline, CDR1 is MDHEN and CDR2 SYDVKM. The CDR3 loop is CATSYPPRPGYTF. The CDR3 nucleotides are TGTGCCACCTCGTACCCTCCCCGGCCAGGATACACCTTC.

CDR3 in DNA: TGTGCTAGTGGTTTTATTACCGGGACAGGGGTTCAGCCCCAGCATTTT. Its protein is CASGFITGTGVQPQHF. The chain combines TRBV12-5 with TRBJ1-5, with TRBD1 matching 10 bases. CDR1 LGHNT and CDR2 FRNRAP come from the germline V gene. Unmatched junction bases numbered 8, after V lost 3 bases and J lost 6 bases. CDR3 length: 16 residues. Based on the CDR3 plus reference TRBV12-5 and TRBJ1-5, the full variable domain is DARVTQTPRHKVTEMGQEVTMRCQPILGHNTVFWYRQTMMQGLELLAYFRNRAPLDDSGMPKDRFSAEMPDATLATLKIQPSEPRDSAVYFCASGFITGTGVQPQHFGDGTRLSIL.

V usage is TRBV5-1 and J usage is TRBJ1-2; TRBD1 aligns across 9 bases. The germline V gene encodes CDR1 SGHRS and CDR2 YFSETQ. J was trimmed by 7 bases and V by 0 bases; bases with no gene match: 4. The CDR3 loop spans 14 amino acids. The CDR3 region is CASSLAGQGLGYTF. In DNA, the CDR3 is TGCGCCAGCAGCTTGGCGGGACAGGGACTTGGCTACACCTTC.

This chain joins TRBV19 and TRBJ1-5, with D perhaps TRBD1 (6 bases). CDR1 is LNHDA and CDR2 is SQIVND in the germline V gene (reference sequence). The germline V and J ends were trimmed by 3 bases and 3 bases, with 9 bases remaining between them. The CDR3 length is 14 residues. CDR3 DNA sequence: TGTGCCAGTAGTATCACAGGGTCCAATCAGCCCCAGCATTTT. Translated: CASSITGSNQPQHF.

The gene calls are TRBV5-1 and TRBJ1-6; the match to TRBD1 covers 9 bases. The CDR3 has 14 residues. Germline assignment: CDR1 SGHRS and CDR2 YFSETQ. Trimming removed 6 bases from V and 8 bases from J; junction bases left unmatched: 6. The CDR3 DNA follows: TGCGCCAGCACTCCGGGACAGGGTGATTCACCCCTCCACTTT. Translating gives CASTPGQGDSPLHF.

V and J are TRBV3-1 (or the pseudogene TRBV3-2) and TRBJ2-3; TRBD2 matches 9 bases. Trimming took 4 bases from V and 6 from J; bases not matched to a gene: 11. The V gene's germline CDR1 is LGHDT and CDR2 YNNKEL (reference sequence). The length of the CDR3 is 16 residues. The CDR3 loop reads CASSRLAGGRVDTQYF. The DNA of the CDR3 is TGTGCCAGCAGCCGTCTTGCGGGGGGGCGTGTTGATACGCAGTATTTT.